This passage covers 21 T cell receptor beta chains from one sample sequenced in a study of T and B cells in COVID-19 patients (dated by TCRdb to between 2020 and 2021). Genomic DNA extracted from blood was used in amounts of roughly 220-500 ng for amplification of TRB repertoires. The sequencer listed for this sample is Illumina MiSeq. Multiplex PCR with BIOMED2 TRB-A/B primer pools was used to amplify the TRB rearrangements. In-frame beta chains were kept once TCRdb had trimmed the public reads at Q25 with fastp and called clones with MiXCR. Each entry merges the rows of one CDR3 protein and shows their most common DNA and genes. Within this sample are under 20,000 distinct CDR3 sequences, with under 30% of them counted one time only. Approximately 4.5% of the sample comes from the top ten. Sequencing input: blood. Receptors were obtained from a human donor who had recovered from COVID-19.

This chain links TRBV6-2 or TRBV6-3 with TRBJ2-6, with 10 bases matching TRBD1. Germline-derived CDR1 and CDR2 are MNHEY and SVGEGT. J gave up 0 bases and V 0 bases, and 2 bases lay outside the gene matches. This CDR3 comprises 18 residues. In nucleotides, the CDR3 is TGTGCCAGCAGTTACTCGACAGGGGGCTTCTCTGGGGCCAACGTCCTGACTTTC. It codes for CASSYSTGGFSGANVLTF.

The chain joins TRBV5-4 to TRBJ2-7, with TRBD1 as a possible D gene (6 bases). V was pared by 4 bases and J by 4 bases, with 27 bases between. Germline V gene lookup returns CDR1 SGHNT and CDR2 YYREEE (reference sequence). This CDR3 region has 18 residues. CDR3 region: CASSITITRTVPSYEQYF. The DNA for the CDR3 is TGTGCCAGCAGCATAACGATCACCCGGACAGTGCCCTCATACGAGCAGTACTTC.

The V gene is TRBV6-5, the J gene TRBJ1-3, with TRBD1 as a possible D gene (5 bases). The CDR3 has 17 amino acids. V lost 0 bases and J 0 bases, leaving 12 bases between the germline ends. Germline V CDR1 and CDR2: MNHEY, SVGAGI. The CDR3 region has the DNA TGTGCCAGCAGTTACTCGTTCCCAGGGTCCTCTGGAAACACCATATATTTT. This translates into CASSYSFPGSSGNTIYF.

This clonotype was seen only a few times. The genes are TRBV6-2 or TRBV6-3 and TRBJ2-1; the match to TRBD2 covers 8 bases. The CDR3 loop spans 14 amino acids. J was trimmed by 7 bases and V by 5 bases; bases with no gene match: 7. Germline CDR1 is MNHEY and CDR2 is SVGEGT. DNA for the CDR3: TGTGCCAGCAGTGGGATAGCGGGGTTGAATGAGCAGTTCTTC. It yields the protein CASSGIAGLNEQFF.

The chain is built from TRBV20-1 and TRBJ2-3; 7 nucleotides align to TRBD2. Trimming cost V 3 bases and J 0 bases; bases outside gene matches: 12. CDR1 and CDR2 from the germline V gene are DFQATT and SNEGSKA (reference sequence). The CDR3 spans 17 residues. Written as DNA, the CDR3 is TGCAGTGCTAGGACCACTTCCGGGCGGGGGAGCACAGATACGCAGTATTTT. This sequence encodes CSARTTSGRGSTDTQYF.

This chain links TRBV7-9 with TRBJ2-2, with D uncertain. The ends were cut back, 1 base at V and 4 bases at J, with 7 bases in the middle. This CDR3 has 14 amino acids. Per germline, CDR1 SEHNR and CDR2 FQNEAQ (reference sequence). In DNA, the CDR3 is TGTGCCAGCAGCTTAGGTGGGCTCACCGGGGAGCTGTTTTTT. Translating it yields CASSLGGLTGELFF.

This clonotype was seen more than once but under ten times. This rearrangement joins TRBV6-5 to TRBJ2-3; 8 bases match TRBD2. The germline V gene has CDR1 MNHEY and CDR2 SVGAGI. The V gene end was trimmed by 2 bases and the J gene end by 6 bases; junction bases not matched to a gene: 10. The CDR3 is 16 amino acids. CDR3 DNA: TGTGCCAGCAGTTACATCTTCGGGGGGGCCGGGGATACGCAGTATTTT. Translating gives CASSYIFGGAGDTQYF.

This clonotype turned up a few times. V and J are TRBV24-1 and TRBJ2-7, with TRBD1 as a possible D gene (8 bases). Germline V lookup: CDR1 KGHDR, CDR2 SFDVKD. This CDR3 is 15 amino acids long. V was shortened by 2 bases and J by 6 bases, with 16 bases between the two germline ends. The DNA of the CDR3 is TGTGCCACCAGTGATTCCGGACAGGGAGGGCGCGAGCAGTACTTC. This codes for CATSDSGQGGREQYF.

This clonotype is medium-sized within its sample. The CDR3 DNA sequence: TGTGCCAGCAGTTTACAGGCAAGTTTCACAGATACGCAGTATTTT. Translating gives CASSLQASFTDTQYF. This chain uses TRBV27 with TRBJ2-3; D is undetermined. In germline, CDR1 is MNHEY, CDR2 SMNVEV (reference sequence). The CDR3 runs to 15 residues. V lost 2 bases and J 2 bases, leaving 11 bases between the germline ends.

Points on this clonotype: At one end the junction does not follow the germline gene, possibly because of a read error. The chain joins TRBV7-2 to TRBJ1-4, with D unresolved. The CDR3 runs 13 residues. Germline V gives CDR1 SGHTA, CDR2 FQGNSA. The CDR3 spells CASSLQVRENLFF. The CDR3, as DNA: TGTGCCAGCAGCTTACAGGTGCGAGAAAACCTGTTTTTT.

Sample share makes this clonotype medium-sized. The chain joins TRBV7-6 to TRBJ2-2; the match to TRBD2 covers 10 bases. The J segment lost 6 bases and the V segment lost 5 bases, leaving 9 bases of the junction unmatched. CDR3 length: 16 amino acids. Germline CDR1 SGHVS, CDR2 FNYEAQ. CDR3 nucleotide sequence: TGTGCCAGCAGCCTCGGGCTAGCGGGAGTGGCCGGGGAGCTGTTTTTT. This translates into CASSLGLAGVAGELFF.

The CDR3 DNA reads as TGTGCCAGCACCTCGAGGGGAGATAGGTTTGGGGAGACCCAGTACTTC. Amino acids: CASTSRGDRFGETQYF. This sequence joins TRBV7-9 and TRBJ2-5; D possibly uses TRBD1 or TRBD2 (5 bases each). V was shortened by 7 bases and J by 5 bases, with 23 bases between the two germline ends. This CDR3 has 16 residues. Germline V lookup: CDR1 SEHNR, CDR2 FQNEAQ (reference sequence).

This clonotype turned up a few times. The chain employs TRBV7-6 and TRBJ2-7; D remains unclear. V lost 2 bases and J lost 4, with 9 bases in between. This CDR3 is built from 13 residues. The V gene's germline CDR1 is SGHVS and CDR2 FNYEAQ. CDR3 nucleotides: TGTGCCAGCAGCTTACGTTCGGGTTACGAGCAGTACTTC. Encoded protein: CASSLRSGYEQYF.

In regard to this clonotype: One junction end does not reproduce the germline sequence, and a read error may be involved. In DNA, the CDR3 is TGTGCCAGCAGGAACAAGGCTAACTATGGCTACATCTTC. It is translated as CASRNKANYGYIF. The V gene is TRBV6-5, the J gene TRBJ1-2; unclear D gene. Germline lookup yields CDR1 MNHEY and CDR2 SVGAGI. The CDR3 is made up of 13 amino acids.

The genes are TRBV4-3 and TRBJ2-3, with no clear D. Deletions cut 3 bases from V and 6 bases from J, with 13 bases between. The germline CDR1 and CDR2 sequences are LGHNA and YSLEER. This CDR3 region has 14 residues. The CDR3 reads CASSQGRVTDTQYF. DNA of the CDR3: TGCGCCAGCAGCCAGGGCCGGGTGACTGATACGCAGTATTTT.

CDR3: CASDRGYSNQPQHF. CDR3 DNA: TGTGCCAGCGACCGCGGCTATAGCAATCAGCCCCAGCATTTT. The chain joins TRBV6-5 to TRBJ1-5; D is uncertain. With 8 bases removed from V and 0 bases from J, the gap between germline ends came to 11 bases. Germline CDR1 reads MNHEY; CDR2 reads SVGAGI. This CDR3 comprises 14 residues.

This clonotype occurred a few times. The V and J genes are TRBV6-4 and TRBJ2-2, with D maybe TRBD2 (5 bases). The germline gives CDR1 MRHNA, CDR2 SNTAGT. CDR3 length: 14 residues. Trimming left V 3 bases short and J 3 bases short, with 8 bases between. The CDR3 reads CASSERADTGELFF. Written as DNA, the CDR3 is TGTGCCAGCAGTGAGAGAGCGGACACCGGGGAGCTGTTTTTT.

This clonotype was seen a few times. The CDR3 protein is CASRDREGYGYTF. The CDR3 bases are TGTGCCAGCAGAGACAGGGAAGGCTATGGCTACACCTTC. V usage is TRBV12-3 or TRBV12-4 and J usage is TRBJ1-2; 7 bases map to TRBD1. J was trimmed by 4 bases and V by 6 bases; bases with no gene match: 5. This CDR3 has 13 amino acids.

The chain uses TRBV18 and TRBJ1-1; 7 bases agree with TRBD1. J lost 6 bases, V lost 6 bases, and 13 bases had no gene match. Per the germline V gene, CDR1 is KGHSH and CDR2 is LQKENI. CDR3 length equals 15 residues. CDR3 protein: CASSLPTGRKAEAFF. The CDR3 DNA sequence: TGTGCCAGCTCGTTACCGACAGGGCGTAAAGCTGAAGCTTTCTTT.

The chain couples TRBV4-3 to TRBJ1-2; a possible D gene is TRBD1 (6 bases). Between the trimmed V and J ends, which lost 0 bases and 8 bases, there was a span of 16 bases. CDR3 length: 15 amino acids. Germline values: CDR1 LGHNA, CDR2 YSLEER. The CDR3, as DNA: TGCGCCAGCAGCCAAGATAGGCGGGGGGCGGAAGGCTACACCTTC. Protein product: CASSQDRRGAEGYTF.

This clonotype has only a few counts. The genes are TRBV6-2 or TRBV6-3 and TRBJ1-1, with TRBD1 matching 8 bases. The CDR3 extends over 14 amino acids. Germline V lookup: CDR1 MNHEY, CDR2 SVGEGT. With V trimmed by 8 bases and J by 1 base, 6 bases remained unmatched. The CDR3 DNA is TGTGCCAGCGACAGGGGCGGTCAGAACACTGAAGCTTTCTTT. Translation gives CASDRGGQNTEAFF.